Listed here is a single T cell receptor beta chain. Its cognate antigen is unknown. The data were taken from a study of cytomegalovirus exposure and HLA in healthy donors. Across the whole study: In an earlier analysis, 90 million to 120 million unique TCR beta sequences were found from about 179 million T cells. Study observations and caveats: Data from an earlier analysis indicated that most TCR beta V segments were productive either about 87% or about 30% of the time.

Trimming removed 4 bases from V and 7 bases from J; junction bases left unmatched: 3. CDR3 length: 14 amino acids. CDR1 and CDR2 from the germline V gene are KGHSH and LQKENI. PCR involved 60 Vbeta and 13 Jbeta primers. The assay was immunoSEQ multiplex PCR, and TCRdb's table has in-frame clones only and misses some. The profile shows roughly 150,000 clones, over 70% of them singletons. The V gene is TRBV18, the J gene TRBJ1-5; 11 bases agree with TRBD1. Sequenced sample: PBMCs. The clonotype was recovered from a woman in her fifties or sixties in good health and CMV-seropositive. CDR3 loop: CASSQGQGEQPQHF. Here the CDR3 DNA reads TGTGCCAGCTCACAGGGACAGGGGGAACAGCCCCAGCATTTT. Together with reference TRBV18 and TRBJ1-5, the CDR3 gives the full variable domain: NAGVMQNPRHLVRRRGQEARLRCSPMKGHSHVYWYRQLPEEGLKFMVYLQKENIIDESGMPKERFSAEFPKEGPSILRIQQVVRGDSAAYFCASSQGQGEQPQHFGDGTRLSIL.